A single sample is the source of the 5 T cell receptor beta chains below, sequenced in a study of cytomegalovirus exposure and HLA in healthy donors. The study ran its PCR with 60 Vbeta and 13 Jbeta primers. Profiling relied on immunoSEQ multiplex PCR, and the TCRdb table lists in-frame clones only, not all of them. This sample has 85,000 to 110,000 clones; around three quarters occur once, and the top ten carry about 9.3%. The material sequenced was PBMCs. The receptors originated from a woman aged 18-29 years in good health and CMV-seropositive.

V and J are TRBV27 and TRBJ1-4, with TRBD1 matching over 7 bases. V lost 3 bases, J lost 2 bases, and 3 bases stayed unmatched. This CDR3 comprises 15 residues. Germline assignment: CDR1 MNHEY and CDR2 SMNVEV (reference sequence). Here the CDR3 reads CASSFPGQTNEKLFF. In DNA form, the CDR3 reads TGTGCCAGCAGTTTTCCGGGACAGACTAATGAAAAACTGTTTTTT.

CDR3 residues: CASSVAGWETQYF. The CDR3 DNA sequence: TGTGCCAGCAGCGTAGCGGGGTGGGAGACCCAGTACTTC. V is TRBV9 and J is TRBJ2-5; D is possibly TRBD2 (5 bases). The CDR3 has 13 residues. Germline V gives CDR1 SGDLS, CDR2 YYNGEE. The ends were cut back, 0 bases at V and 5 bases at J, with 8 bases in the middle.

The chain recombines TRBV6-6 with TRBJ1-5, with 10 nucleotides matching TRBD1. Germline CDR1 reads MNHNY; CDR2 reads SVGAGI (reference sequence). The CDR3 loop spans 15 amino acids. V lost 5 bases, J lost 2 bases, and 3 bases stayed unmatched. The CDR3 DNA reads TGTGCCAGCAGTCCCGGGACAGGGGGCAATCAGCCCCAGCATTTT. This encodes CASSPGTGGNQPQHF.

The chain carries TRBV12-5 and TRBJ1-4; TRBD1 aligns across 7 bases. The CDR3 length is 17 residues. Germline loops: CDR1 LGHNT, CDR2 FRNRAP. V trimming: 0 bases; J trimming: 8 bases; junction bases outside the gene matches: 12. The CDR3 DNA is TGTGCTAGTGGTTTGGTACCGATAGGGACAGTGAGCGAAAAACTGTTTTTT. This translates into CASGLVPIGTVSEKLFF. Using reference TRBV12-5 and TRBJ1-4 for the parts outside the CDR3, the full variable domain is DARVTQTPRHKVTEMGQEVTMRCQPILGHNTVFWYRQTMMQGLELLAYFRNRAPLDDSGMPKDRFSAEMPDATLATLKIQPSEPRDSAVYFCASGLVPIGTVSEKLFFGSGTQLSVL.

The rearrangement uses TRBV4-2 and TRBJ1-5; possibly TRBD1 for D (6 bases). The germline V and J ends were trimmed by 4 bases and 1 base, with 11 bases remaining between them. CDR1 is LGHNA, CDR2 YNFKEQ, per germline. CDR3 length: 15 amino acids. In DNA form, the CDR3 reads TGTGCCAGCAGCCGCCAGGGGTCAAGCAATCAGCCCCAGCATTTT. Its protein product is CASSRQGSSNQPQHF.